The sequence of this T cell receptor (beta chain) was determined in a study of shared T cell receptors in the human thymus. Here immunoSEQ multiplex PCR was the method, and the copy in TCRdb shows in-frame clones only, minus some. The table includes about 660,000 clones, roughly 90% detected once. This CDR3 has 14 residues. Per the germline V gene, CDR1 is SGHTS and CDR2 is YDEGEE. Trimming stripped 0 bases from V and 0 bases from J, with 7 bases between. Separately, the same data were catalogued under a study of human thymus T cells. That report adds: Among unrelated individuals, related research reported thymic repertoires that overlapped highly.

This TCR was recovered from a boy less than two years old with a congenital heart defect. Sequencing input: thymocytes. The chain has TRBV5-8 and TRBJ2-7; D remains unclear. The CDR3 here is CASSLGFSSYEQYF. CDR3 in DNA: TGTGCCAGCAGCTTGGGGTTTAGCTCCTACGAGCAGTACTTC.